The sequence of this TCR beta chain was determined in a study of T cell responses to AZD1222 COVID-19 vaccine. Using immunoSEQ multiplex PCR, the repertoire was profiled, and TCRdb retains in-frame clones only, with some absent. The sample lists more than 150,000 clones, 94% seen once, with approximately 1.5% in the top ten. V was shortened by 8 bases and J by 8 bases, with 18 bases between the two germline ends. Germline CDR1 reads LNHDA; CDR2 reads SQIVND (reference sequence). This CDR3 spans 14 amino acids. This rearrangement joins TRBV19 to TRBJ1-4, with D unresolved. The material was peripheral blood, obtained 28 days after the second AZD1222 dose. This TCR derives from an adult who received the AZD1222 COVID-19 vaccine. CDR3 region: CASRNTGIREKLFF. The DNA for the CDR3 is TGTGCCAGTCGGAATACCGGGATCAGGGAAAAACTGTTTTTT. The entire variable domain, with the rest obtained from reference TRBV19 and TRBJ1-4, is as follows: DGGITQSPKYLFRKEGQNVTLSCEQNLNHDAMYWYRQDPGQGLRLIYYSQIVNDFQKGDIAEGYSVSREKKESFPLTVTSAQKNPTAFYLCASRNTGIREKLFFGSGTQLSVL.